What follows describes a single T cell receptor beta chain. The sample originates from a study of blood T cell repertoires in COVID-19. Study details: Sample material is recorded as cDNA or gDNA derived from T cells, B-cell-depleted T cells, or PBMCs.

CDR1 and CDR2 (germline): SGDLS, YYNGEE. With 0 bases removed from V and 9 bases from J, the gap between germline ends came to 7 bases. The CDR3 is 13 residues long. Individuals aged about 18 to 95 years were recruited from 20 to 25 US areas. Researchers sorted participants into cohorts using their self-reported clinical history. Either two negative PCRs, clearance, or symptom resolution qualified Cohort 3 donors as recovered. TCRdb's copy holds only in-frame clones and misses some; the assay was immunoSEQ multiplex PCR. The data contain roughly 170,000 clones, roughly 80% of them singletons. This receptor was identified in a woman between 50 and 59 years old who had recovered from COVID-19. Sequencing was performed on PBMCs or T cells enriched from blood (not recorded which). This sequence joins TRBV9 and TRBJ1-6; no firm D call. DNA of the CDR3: TGTGCCAGCAGCGTAGGGGCAGGTTCACCCCTCCACTTT. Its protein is CASSVGAGSPLHF.